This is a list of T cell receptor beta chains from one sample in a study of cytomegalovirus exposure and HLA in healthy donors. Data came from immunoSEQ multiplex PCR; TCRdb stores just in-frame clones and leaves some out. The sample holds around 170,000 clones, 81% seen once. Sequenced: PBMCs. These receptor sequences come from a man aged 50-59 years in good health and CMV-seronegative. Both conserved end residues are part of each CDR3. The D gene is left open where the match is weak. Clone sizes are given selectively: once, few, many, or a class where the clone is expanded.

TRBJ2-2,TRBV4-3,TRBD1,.,TGCGCCAGCAGCCAGGACAGGGTAGAGAACACCGGGGAGCTGTTTTTT,CASSQDRVENTGELFF
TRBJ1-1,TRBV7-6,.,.,TGTGCCAGCAGCTTAAGAGGGGGCACTGAAGCTTTCTTT,CASSLRGGTEAFF
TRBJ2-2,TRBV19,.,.,TGTGCCAGTAGTGGGAGCAGGAACACCGGGGAGCTGTTTTTT,CASSGSRNTGELFF
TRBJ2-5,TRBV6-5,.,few,TGTGCCAGCAGTTACTCGCCAGGCGAGACCCAGTACTTC,CASSYSPGETQYF
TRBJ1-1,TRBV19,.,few,TGTGCCAGTAGTGGGGGACACGAGAACACTGAAGCTTTCTTT,CASSGGHENTEAFF
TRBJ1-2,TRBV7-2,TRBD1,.,TGTGCCAGCAGCTTAGTTGGACAGGGTTCCTATGGCTACACCTTC,CASSLVGQGSYGYTF
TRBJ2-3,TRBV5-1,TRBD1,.,TGCGCCAGCAGCCATGGGACAGCCTCGAGCACAGATACGCAGTATTTT,CASSHGTASSTDTQYF
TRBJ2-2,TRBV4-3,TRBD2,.,TGCGCCAGCAGCCCACGACTAGCTAACACCGGGGAGCTGTTTTTT,CASSPRLANTGELFF
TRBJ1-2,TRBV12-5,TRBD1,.,TGTGCTAGTGGTTTGACTACAGGGGGCGCGACCTATGGCTACACCTTC,CASGLTTGGATYGYTF
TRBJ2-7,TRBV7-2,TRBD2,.,TGTGCCAGCAGCTTAGGGGGGACTAGCGGGGCCCTCGCGCAGTACTTC,CASSLGGTSGALAQYF
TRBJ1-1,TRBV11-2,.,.,TGTGCCAGCAGCTTAGGGGCGGGGACGGCTTTCTTT,CASSLGAGTAFF
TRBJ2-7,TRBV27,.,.,TGTGCCAGCAGAGGGACACCGGGGTCTTTAGAGCAGTACTTC,CASRGTPGSLEQYF
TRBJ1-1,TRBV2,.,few,TGTGCCAGCGGCGCGACCAGGGATTTGGGCTCAACTGAAGCTTTCTTT,CASGATRDLGSTEAFF
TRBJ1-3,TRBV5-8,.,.,TGTGCCAGCAGCGTTGAGTCGGCGGGTGGAAACACCATATATTTT,CASSVESAGGNTIYF
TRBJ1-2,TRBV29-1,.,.,TGCAGCGTTGAAGTCGTCAGGGACTATGGCTACACCTTC,CSVEVVRDYGYTF
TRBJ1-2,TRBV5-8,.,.,TGTGCCAGCAGAGGAGGAGGTTATGGCTACACCTTC,CASRGGGYGYTF
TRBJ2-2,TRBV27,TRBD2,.,TGTGCCAGCGGGTTACCGGGAGGGTCCGGGGAGCTGTTTTTT,CASGLPGGSGELFF
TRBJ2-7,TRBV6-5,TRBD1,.,TGTGCCAGCAGGACGACAGGGTTCGAGCAGTACTTC,CASRTTGFEQYF
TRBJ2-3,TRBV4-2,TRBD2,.,TGTGCCAGCAGCCAAGTTCCTAGCGGGGTGGTCGATACGCAGTATTTT,CASSQVPSGVVDTQYF
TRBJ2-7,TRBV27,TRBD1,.,TGTGCCAGCAGCCCCGACAGGGGGCAAGTCTACGAGCAGTACTTC,CASSPDRGQVYEQYF
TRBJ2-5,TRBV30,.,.,TGTGCCTGGAGCGTTGGGGGCGGGGGTGGTGAGACCCAGTACTTC,CAWSVGGGGGETQYF
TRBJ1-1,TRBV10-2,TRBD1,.,TGCGCCAGCAGAGCACCGGACAGGGGGGGAACTGAAGCTTTCTTT,CASRAPDRGGTEAFF
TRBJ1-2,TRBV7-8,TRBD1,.,TGTGCCAGCAGCCTAAGACAGGGAGCCAACTATGGCTACACCTTC,CASSLRQGANYGYTF
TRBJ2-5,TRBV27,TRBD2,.,TGTGCCAGCAGCCCCTCAGCGGGGGGGACGGGGGAGACCCAGTACTTC,CASSPSAGGTGETQYF
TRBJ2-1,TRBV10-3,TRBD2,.,TGTGCCATCAGTGAGAATATGGCGGGGGGGCTAAGTGAGCAGTTCTTC,CAISENMAGGLSEQFF
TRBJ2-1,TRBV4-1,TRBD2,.,TGCGCCAGCAGCCACCTCCGCGGGGGGAACTACAATGAGCAGTTCTTC,CASSHLRGGNYNEQFF
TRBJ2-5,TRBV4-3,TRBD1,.,TGCGCCAGCAGCCAAGAAGGGACAGGGTCGGTTTGGCCCCAAGAGACCCAGTACTTC,CASSQEGTGSVWPQETQYF
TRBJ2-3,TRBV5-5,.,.,TGTGCCAGCAGCCTGTCCACCCTACCAGATACGCAGTATTTT,CASSLSTLPDTQYF
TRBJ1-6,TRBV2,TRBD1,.,TGTGCCAGCAGTCGACAGGGACCCTATAATTCACCCCTCCACTTT,CASSRQGPYNSPLHF
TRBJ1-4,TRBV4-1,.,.,TGCGCCAGCAGCTATGCAACTAATGAAAAACTGTTTTTT,CASSYATNEKLFF
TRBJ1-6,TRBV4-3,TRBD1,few,TGCGCCAGCAGCCAGGGGACAGGGGCCGTATCTTCACCCCTCCACTTT,CASSQGTGAVSSPLHF
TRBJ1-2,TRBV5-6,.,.,TGTGCCAGCACCAGGCAGGACTATGGCTACACCTTC,CASTRQDYGYTF
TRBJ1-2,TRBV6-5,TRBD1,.,TGTGCCAGCAGCCCCGGGACAGGGGTAAACTATGGCTACACCTTC,CASSPGTGVNYGYTF
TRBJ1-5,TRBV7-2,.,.,TGTGCCAGCAGCTCGACAGATAGCAATCAGCCCCAGCATTTT,CASSSTDSNQPQHF
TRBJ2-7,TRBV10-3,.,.,TGTGCCATCAGTGAGTCAGTGTCAGGTTATTACGAGCAGTACTTC,CAISESVSGYYEQYF